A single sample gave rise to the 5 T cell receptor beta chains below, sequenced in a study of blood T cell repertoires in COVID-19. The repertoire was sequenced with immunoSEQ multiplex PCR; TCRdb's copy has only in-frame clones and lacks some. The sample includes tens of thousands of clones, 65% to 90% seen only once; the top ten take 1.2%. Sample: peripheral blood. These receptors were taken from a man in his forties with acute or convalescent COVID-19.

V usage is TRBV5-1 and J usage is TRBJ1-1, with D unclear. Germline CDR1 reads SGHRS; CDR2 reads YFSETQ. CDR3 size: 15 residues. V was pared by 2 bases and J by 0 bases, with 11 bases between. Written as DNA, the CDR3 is TGCGCCAGCAGCTTTGAGGGAAAAATGAACACTGAAGCTTTCTTT. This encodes CASSFEGKMNTEAFF.

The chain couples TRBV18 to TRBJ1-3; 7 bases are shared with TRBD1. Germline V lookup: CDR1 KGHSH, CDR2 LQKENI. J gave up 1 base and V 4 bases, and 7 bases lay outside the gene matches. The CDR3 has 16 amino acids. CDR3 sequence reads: CASSLHPQGSGNTIYF. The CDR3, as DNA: TGTGCCAGCTCACTACATCCACAGGGGTCTGGAAACACCATATATTTT.

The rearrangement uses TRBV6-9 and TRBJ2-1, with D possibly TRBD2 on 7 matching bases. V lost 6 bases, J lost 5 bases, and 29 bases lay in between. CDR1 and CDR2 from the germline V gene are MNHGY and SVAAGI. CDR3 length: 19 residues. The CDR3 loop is CASSPRGEGTPAIDNEQFF. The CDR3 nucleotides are TGTGCCAGCAGCCCCCGGGGGGAGGGGACACCGGCAATTGACAATGAGCAGTTCTTC.

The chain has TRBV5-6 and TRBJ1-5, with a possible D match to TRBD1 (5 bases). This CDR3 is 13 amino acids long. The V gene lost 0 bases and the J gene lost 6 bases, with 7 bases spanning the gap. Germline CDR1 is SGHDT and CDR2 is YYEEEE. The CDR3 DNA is TGTGCCAGCAGCTTGGAAAGGGGTCAGCCCCAGCATTTT. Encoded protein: CASSLERGQPQHF.

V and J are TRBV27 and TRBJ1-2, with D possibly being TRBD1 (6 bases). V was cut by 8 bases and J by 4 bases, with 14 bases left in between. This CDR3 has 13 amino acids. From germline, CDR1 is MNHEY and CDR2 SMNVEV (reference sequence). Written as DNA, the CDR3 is TGTGCCAGCCGGGGCAGGGGTGGCTATGGCTACACCTTC. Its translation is CASRGRGGYGYTF.